A selection of T cell receptor beta chains follows, all from one sample in a study of identical twins. One entry per CDR3 protein results from TCRdb running MiXCR on the 5' RACE reads. The sample holds around 500,000 distinct CDR3 sequences; more than 13% are singletons and the top ten take around 0.57%. The same data also went into a second study, on yellow fever vaccine responses in identical twins.

Input material: CD4+ T cells sorted from blood. These receptors were taken from a woman between 18 and 29 years old in good health. CDR3s include the opening cysteine and the closing phenylalanine or tryptophan. Each record gives: V gene, J gene, D gene, CDR3 protein. D genes are given only for firm matches.

TRBV6-2/TRBV6-3	TRBJ1-1	TRBD1	CASTLGTAQYTEAFF
TRBV5-1	TRBJ2-2	TRBD2	CASSLANRTSGTTTRTGELFF
TRBV12-3/TRBV12-4	TRBJ1-5	-	CASSRDRSDQPQHF
TRBV20-1	TRBJ2-5	-	CSARDAGRYQETQYF
TRBV10-3	TRBJ2-7	TRBD2	CAISAGLISYEQYF
TRBV12-3/TRBV12-4	TRBJ2-1	-	CASSLVTISNEQFF
TRBV28	TRBJ1-2	-	CASIGGAYGYTF
TRBV12-3/TRBV12-4	TRBJ2-5	TRBD2	CASSAGGARETQYF
TRBV19	TRBJ2-1	-	CASSSPGGGLKEQFF
TRBV6-1	TRBJ2-5	TRBD2	CASTGVAGGQETQYF
TRBV12-3/TRBV12-4	TRBJ2-3	-	CASSRQVVDTDTQYF
TRBV5-1	TRBJ2-2	TRBD2	CASGLLAINTGELFF
TRBV7-2	TRBJ2-7	-	CASSLALRNPYEQYF
TRBV24-1	TRBJ2-6	-	CAIGGAGANVLTF
TRBV28	TRBJ1-6	-	CASTEARERSPLHF
TRBV15	TRBJ2-3	TRBD1	CATSGRTGEGDTQYF
TRBV2	TRBJ2-7	TRBD2	CASRGLAGPYEQYF
TRBV10-3	TRBJ2-7	-	CAIRETTYEQYF
TRBV10-3	TRBJ2-5	TRBD2	CAISAGGQETQYF
TRBV6-2/TRBV6-3	TRBJ2-5	TRBD2	CASSLGTSGSETQYF
TRBV10-2	TRBJ2-1	-	CASSDLDNEQFF
TRBV2	TRBJ2-7	TRBD1	CARTRDRGTYEQYF
TRBV20-1	TRBJ1-6	TRBD1	CSAAGQGRGNSPLHF
TRBV6-5	TRBJ1-3	-	CASRASGNTIYF
TRBV28	TRBJ2-7	-	CASSFGGQVLREQYF
TRBV20-1	TRBJ1-1	-	CSASGGASYTEAFF
TRBV10-3	TRBJ2-1	-	CAISERLDPNEQFF
TRBV28	TRBJ2-5	TRBD1	CASTPGTVQETQYF
TRBV10-3	TRBJ2-7	-	CAISESGPYEQYF
TRBV20-1	TRBJ1-6	-	CSATEGFDNSPLHF
TRBV6-1	TRBJ2-1	-	CASSNHPSRDDYNEQFF
TRBV5-1	TRBJ2-7	TRBD1	CASSLIAGTGSYEQYF
TRBV2	TRBJ2-2	-	CASKGTPGELFF
TRBV4-3	TRBJ2-7	TRBD1	CASSQPREGQGYF
TRBV19	TRBJ2-6	TRBD1	CASRPTGDSGANVLTF
TRBV6-1	TRBJ2-7	-	CASRPSGTHGSYEQYF